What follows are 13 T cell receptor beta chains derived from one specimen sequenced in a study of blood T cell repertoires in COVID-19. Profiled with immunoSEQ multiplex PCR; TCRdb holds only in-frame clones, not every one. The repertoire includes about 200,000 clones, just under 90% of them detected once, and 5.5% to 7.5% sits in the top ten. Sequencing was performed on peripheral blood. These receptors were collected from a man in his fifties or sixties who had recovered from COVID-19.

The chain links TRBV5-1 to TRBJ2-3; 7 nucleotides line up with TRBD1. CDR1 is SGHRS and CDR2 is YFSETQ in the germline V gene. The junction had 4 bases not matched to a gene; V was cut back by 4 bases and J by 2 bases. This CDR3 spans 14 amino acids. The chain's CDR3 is CASSGGQFTDTQYF. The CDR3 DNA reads TGCGCCAGCAGCGGGGGACAGTTCACAGATACGCAGTATTTT.

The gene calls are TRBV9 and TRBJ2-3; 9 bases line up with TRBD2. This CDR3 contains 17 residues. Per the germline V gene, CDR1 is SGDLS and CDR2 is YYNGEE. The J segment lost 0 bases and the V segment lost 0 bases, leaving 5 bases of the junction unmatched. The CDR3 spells CASSVAGSGGSTDTQYF. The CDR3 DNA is TGTGCCAGCAGCGTAGCCGGTAGCGGGGGTAGCACAGATACGCAGTATTTT.

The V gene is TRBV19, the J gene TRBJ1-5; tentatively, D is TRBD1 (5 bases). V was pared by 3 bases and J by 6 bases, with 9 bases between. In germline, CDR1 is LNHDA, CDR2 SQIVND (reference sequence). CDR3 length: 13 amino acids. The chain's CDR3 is CASSMGPGQPQHF. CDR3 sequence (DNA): TGTGCCAGTAGTATGGGGCCAGGTCAGCCCCAGCATTTT.

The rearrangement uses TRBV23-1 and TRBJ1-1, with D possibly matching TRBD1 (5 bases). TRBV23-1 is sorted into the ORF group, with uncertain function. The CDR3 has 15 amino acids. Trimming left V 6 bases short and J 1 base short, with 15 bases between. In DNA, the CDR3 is TGCGCCAGCAGGGGGTGGCGGGGGAAGAACACTGAAGCTTTCTTT. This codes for CASRGWRGKNTEAFF.

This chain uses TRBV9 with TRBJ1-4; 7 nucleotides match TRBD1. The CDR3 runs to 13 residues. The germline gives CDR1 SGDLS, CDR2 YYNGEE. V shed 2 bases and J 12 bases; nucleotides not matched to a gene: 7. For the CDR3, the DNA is TGTGCCAGCAGCGTCCGGACAGGAGGGGAACTGTTTTTT. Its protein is CASSVRTGGELFF.

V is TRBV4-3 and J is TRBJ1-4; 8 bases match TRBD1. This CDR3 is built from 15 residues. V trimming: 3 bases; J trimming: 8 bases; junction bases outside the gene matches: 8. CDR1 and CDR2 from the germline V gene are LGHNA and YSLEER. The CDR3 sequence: CASSHQQGVLEKLFF. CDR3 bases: TGCGCCAGCAGCCATCAACAGGGGGTATTAGAAAAACTGTTTTTT.

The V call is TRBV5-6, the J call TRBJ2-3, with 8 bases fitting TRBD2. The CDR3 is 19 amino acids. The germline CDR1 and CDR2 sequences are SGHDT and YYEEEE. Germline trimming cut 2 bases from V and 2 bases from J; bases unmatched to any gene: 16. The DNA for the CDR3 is TGTGCCAGCAGCTTAAAGCGGGGGCTCAACCCTCTTACCACAGATACGCAGTATTTT. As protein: CASSLKRGLNPLTTDTQYF.

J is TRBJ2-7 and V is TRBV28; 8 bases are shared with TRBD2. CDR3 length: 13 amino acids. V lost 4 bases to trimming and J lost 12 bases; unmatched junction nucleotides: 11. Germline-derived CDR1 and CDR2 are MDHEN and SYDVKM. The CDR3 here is CASSSLQPAGGYF. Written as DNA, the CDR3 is TGTGCCAGCAGTTCCCTCCAACCCGCGGGAGGGTACTTC.

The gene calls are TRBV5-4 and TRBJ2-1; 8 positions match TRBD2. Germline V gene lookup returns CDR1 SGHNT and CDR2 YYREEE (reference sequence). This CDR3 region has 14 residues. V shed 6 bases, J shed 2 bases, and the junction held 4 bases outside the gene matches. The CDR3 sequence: CASKGLAAYNEQFF. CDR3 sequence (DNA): TGTGCCAGCAAAGGACTAGCAGCCTACAATGAGCAGTTCTTC.

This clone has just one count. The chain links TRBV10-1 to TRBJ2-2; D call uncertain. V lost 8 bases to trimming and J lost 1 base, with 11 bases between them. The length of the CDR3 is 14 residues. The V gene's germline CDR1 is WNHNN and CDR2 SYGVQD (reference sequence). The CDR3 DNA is TGCGCCAGCTCACCCTCGAGGAACACCGGGGAGCTGTTTTTT. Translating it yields CASSPSRNTGELFF.

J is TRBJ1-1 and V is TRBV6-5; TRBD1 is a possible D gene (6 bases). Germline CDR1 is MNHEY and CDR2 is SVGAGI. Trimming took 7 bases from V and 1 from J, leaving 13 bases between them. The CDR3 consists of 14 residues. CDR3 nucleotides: TGTGCCAGCAAACCCGGGACAACGAACACTGAAGCTTTCTTT. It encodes CASKPGTTNTEAFF.

The CDR3 sequence is CASSLVAGGQDTQYF. The CDR3 nucleotides are TGTGCCAGCAGCTTAGTAGCGGGGGGGCAGGATACGCAGTATTTT. The gene calls are TRBV7-2 and TRBJ2-3; TRBD2 agrees at 11 bases. CDR3 length: 15 amino acids. Germline V gene lookup returns CDR1 SGHTA and CDR2 FQGNSA. Germline trimming cut 1 base from V and 6 bases from J; bases unmatched to any gene: 3. The variable domain in full, completed from reference TRBV7-2 and TRBJ2-3, reads GAGVSQSPSNKVTEKGKDVELRCDPISGHTALYWYRQSLGQGLEFLIYFQGNSAPDKSGLPSDRFSAERTGGSVSTLTIQRTQQEDSAVYLCASSLVAGGQDTQYFGPGTRLTVL.

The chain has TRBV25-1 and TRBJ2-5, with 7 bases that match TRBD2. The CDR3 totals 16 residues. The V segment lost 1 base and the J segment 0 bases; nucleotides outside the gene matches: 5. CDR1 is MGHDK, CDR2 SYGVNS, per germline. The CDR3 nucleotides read TGTGCCAGCAGTGAATGGGGACTAAGGTACCAAGAGACCCAGTACTTC. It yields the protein CASSEWGLRYQETQYF.